This TCR beta chain was sequenced for a study of CXCR3-negative and CXCR3-positive naive CD8 T cells. UMI-tagged TRB cDNA libraries were built via 5' RACE. TCRdb reprocessed the 5' RACE reads and keeps a single row for each CDR3 protein, giving no DNA. The table lists 75,000 to 100,000 distinct CDR3 sequences, with 0.7% to 1% in the top ten. The germline V gene encodes CDR1 DFQATT and CDR2 SNEGSKA (reference sequence). The CDR3 loop spans 12 amino acids. Every CD8+ T cell subset underwent triplicate sorting at about 300,000 cells apiece. The study, taken as a whole, reports: Against CXCR3-negative naive cells, CXCR3-positive naive cells showed more hydrophobic TRB CDR3s.

On this clonotype: Its antigen is undetermined.

The TCR sequence derives from a human donor in good health. Some clones in this sample may be carry-over from other donors' samples. The V call is TRBV20-1, the J call TRBJ1-5. The sequenced material came from naive CXCR3+ CD8+ T cells from blood. The subset here: CD45RO-CCR7+CD27+CD95- naive CD8+ T cells expressing CXCR3 (TNR3+). The CDR3 spells CSARDWDQPQHF.